The 27 T cell receptor beta chains given below trace back to one sample, sequenced in a study of blood T cell repertoires in COVID-19 (TCRdb year 2020). Libraries were prepared through the immunoSEQ multiplex PCR assay. TCRdb took this table from immuneACCESS and kept in-frame rearrangements with V and J called. Such tables lack part of the clones; where checked against another copy, unresolved V genes explain under half of the gap, and the rest is unexplained. The table for this sample lists around 71,000 clones; approximately 86% of them were counted only once. The ten largest clones capture about 1.9% of the sample. The source material was peripheral blood. These receptors were collected from a woman in her fifties or sixties with acute or convalescent COVID-19.

The chain employs TRBV7-9 and TRBJ1-5; weak D call: TRBD1 (5 bases). The CDR3 has 14 amino acids. Germline-derived CDR1 and CDR2 are SEHNR and FQNEAQ (reference sequence). Trimming pared 3 bases from V and 4 bases from J, leaving 10 bases between. The CDR3 sequence is CASSFPDTNQPQHF. CDR3 nucleotide sequence: TGTGCCAGCAGCTTCCCGGACACTAATCAGCCCCAGCATTTT.

The chain combines TRBV19 with TRBJ1-3, with 8 bases fitting TRBD1. The length of the CDR3 is 15 residues. Germline CDR1 is LNHDA and CDR2 is SQIVND (reference sequence). With 5 bases clipped from V and 4 bases from J, the junction kept 7 bases outside the gene matches. In DNA, the CDR3 is TGTGCCAGTAGTTCGCGACAGGGGCTAGGAAACACCATATATTTT. Protein sequence: CASSSRQGLGNTIYF.

This clone was counted once. The gene calls are TRBV28 and TRBJ1-5, with 7 bases aligning to TRBD1. Germline V gene data show CDR1 as MDHEN and CDR2 as SYDVKM. V was clipped by 2 bases and J by 6 bases; unmatched bases: 7. The CDR3 spans 15 residues. CDR3 DNA: TGTGCCAGCAGTTTACGACAGGGATGGACTCAGCCCCAGCATTTT. Its translation: CASSLRQGWTQPQHF.

The chain joins TRBV7-9 to TRBJ2-7; D possibly corresponds to TRBD1 (7 bases). The CDR3 sequence is 17 residues long. Germline loops: CDR1 SEHNR, CDR2 FQNEAQ (reference sequence). With 0 bases removed from V and 7 bases from J, the gap between germline ends came to 22 bases. In DNA form, the CDR3 reads TGTGCCAGCAGCTTAGCCCCCTTGGGCAGGGGGGATTTAGAGCAGTACTTC. This gives the protein CASSLAPLGRGDLEQYF.

The gene calls are TRBV3-1 (or the pseudogene TRBV3-2) and TRBJ2-3; no reliable D call. Germline loops: CDR1 LGHDT, CDR2 YNNKEL (reference sequence). V gave up 0 bases and J gave up 4 bases, with 8 bases separating them. The CDR3 length is 14 residues. CDR3 coding DNA: TGTGCCAGCAGCCAAGATGCGGCGTCAGATACGCAGTATTTT. Amino acid sequence: CASSQDAASDTQYF.

This chain joins TRBV5-1 and TRBJ2-7, with D perhaps TRBD1 (6 bases). CDR3 size: 15 residues. V dropped 4 bases and J dropped 3 bases, with 17 bases sitting between them. The germline gives CDR1 SGHRS, CDR2 YFSETQ. CDR3 DNA sequence: TGCGCCAGCAGCCTGAGCGCAGGGGATGGCTACGAGCAGTACTTC. This encodes CASSLSAGDGYEQYF.

The gene calls are TRBV3-1 (or the pseudogene TRBV3-2) and TRBJ2-3, with TRBD1 as a possible D gene (5 bases). V lost 1 base to trimming and J lost 1 base, with 9 bases between them. The CDR3 is 15 amino acids. CDR1 LGHDT and CDR2 YNNKEL come from the germline V gene (reference sequence). The CDR3 sequence: CASSQGGRGTDTQYF. The DNA for the CDR3 is TGTGCCAGCAGCCAAGGTGGCAGGGGCACAGATACGCAGTATTTT.

The chain uses TRBV6-2 or TRBV6-3 and TRBJ2-4; 7 nucleotides line up with TRBD1. V lost 2 bases to trimming and J lost 0 bases; unmatched junction nucleotides: 1. Germline CDR1 is MNHEY and CDR2 is SVGEGT. The CDR3 has 15 amino acids. The CDR3 DNA reads TGTGCCAGCAGTTACCCAGGGGGAGCCAAAAACATTCAGTACTTC. It yields the protein CASSYPGGAKNIQYF.

This clone was detected only once. J is TRBJ1-6 and V is TRBV28, with D perhaps matching TRBD1 (6 bases). The CDR3 has 16 residues. Germline values: CDR1 MDHEN, CDR2 SYDVKM. V shed 6 bases and J shed 4 bases, with 16 bases lying between them. In nucleotides, the CDR3 is TGTGCCAGCAGACTTCAGGGGTCGGCTTATAATTCACCCCTCCACTTT. Translating gives CASRLQGSAYNSPLHF.

The chain recombines TRBV28 with TRBJ1-6; D might be TRBD1 (5 bases). The germline V gene has CDR1 MDHEN and CDR2 SYDVKM. The CDR3 has 14 amino acids. V was shortened by 2 bases and J by 11 bases, with 13 bases between the two germline ends. The CDR3 DNA is TGTGCCAGCAGTTTAAGCCAGGGCAGGGCACCCCTCCACTTT. It yields the protein CASSLSQGRAPLHF.

The chain links TRBV4-2 to TRBJ2-5, with 10 bases aligning to TRBD2. In germline, CDR1 is LGHNA, CDR2 YNFKEQ. CDR3 length: 14 amino acids. V was pared by 4 bases and J by 5 bases, with 4 bases of the junction left unmatched. CDR3 sequence reads: CASSPGLAEETQYF. In DNA, the CDR3 is TGTGCCAGCAGCCCAGGACTAGCGGAGGAGACCCAGTACTTC.

V usage is TRBV5-5 and J usage is TRBJ2-5; a weak D match, TRBD2 (7 bases). The CDR3 length is 16 residues. Germline loops: CDR1 SGHKS, CDR2 YYEKEE (reference sequence). Deletions cut 1 base from V and 2 bases from J, with 15 bases between. CDR3 nucleotides: TGTGCCAGCAGCTTGCTGGGGGGGAGGGGGCAAGAGACCCAGTACTTC. It translates to CASSLLGGRGQETQYF.

This sequence joins TRBV28 and TRBJ2-2, with 9 nucleotides matching TRBD1. Germline trimming cut 3 bases from V and 7 bases from J; bases unmatched to any gene: 9. CDR3 length: 16 residues. The germline gives CDR1 MDHEN, CDR2 SYDVKM. The CDR3 sequence: CASSLVRDRVDGELFF. DNA of the CDR3: TGTGCCAGCAGTTTGGTACGGGACAGGGTGGACGGGGAGCTGTTTTTT. Based on the CDR3 plus reference TRBV28 and TRBJ2-2, the full variable domain is DVKVTQSSRYLVKRTGEKVFLECVQDMDHENMFWYRQDPGLGLRLIYFSYDVKMKEKGDIPEGYSVSREKKERFSLILESASTNQTSMYLCASSLVRDRVDGELFFGEGSRLTVL.

V usage is TRBV7-8 and J usage is TRBJ2-3; D gene unclear. V lost 1 base and J lost 13, with 15 bases in between. The CDR3 is 13 residues long. Looked up from germline, CDR1 is SGHVS and CDR2 is FQNEAQ. DNA of the CDR3: TGTGCCAGCAGCTTAGGAGACGCGGCTTGGGAGTATTTT. Protein product: CASSLGDAAWEYF.

The chain recombines TRBV7-2 with TRBJ2-7; 7 bases agree with TRBD1. The V gene end was trimmed by 1 base and the J gene end by 5 bases; junction bases not matched to a gene: 8. Germline V gene sequence: CDR1 SGHTA, CDR2 FQGNSA. This CDR3 spans 15 amino acids. The CDR3 DNA reads TGTGCCAGCAGCTTAGGGGGCAGGGGGATCGACGAGCAGTACTTC. This encodes CASSLGGRGIDEQYF.

The chain recombines TRBV30 with TRBJ1-6, with 9 positions matching TRBD1. The germline gives CDR1 GTSNPN, CDR2 SVGIG (reference sequence). V was clipped by 1 base and J by 8 bases; unmatched bases: 0. The CDR3 has 13 residues. In nucleotides, the CDR3 is TGTGCCTGGAGTGGGACAGGGGATTCACCCCTCCACTTT. Its protein is CAWSGTGDSPLHF.

This clone was counted once. V gene TRBV7-2 combines with J gene TRBJ2-7; the D gene is possibly TRBD2 (5 bases). V gave up 1 base and J gave up 0 bases, with 10 bases separating them. The V gene's germline CDR1 is SGHTA and CDR2 FQGNSA. The CDR3 runs to 15 residues. This chain's CDR3 is CASSLGSSFSYEQYF. The CDR3 coding sequence is TGTGCCAGCAGCTTAGGGTCTAGCTTCTCCTACGAGCAGTACTTC.

This chain uses TRBV6-4 with TRBJ2-4; D gene ambiguous. The CDR3 runs to 13 residues. Germline lookup yields CDR1 MRHNA and CDR2 SNTAGT. V was pared by 0 bases and J by 6 bases, with 6 bases between. The CDR3 loop reads CASSDSSGNIQYF. CDR3 DNA sequence: TGTGCCAGCAGTGACTCGTCAGGAAACATTCAGTACTTC.

The chain combines TRBV28 with TRBJ2-1; the D gene is possibly TRBD2 (6 bases). This CDR3 contains 14 residues. The V gene lost 8 bases and the J gene lost 9 bases, with 20 bases spanning the gap. The germline V gene has CDR1 MDHEN and CDR2 SYDVKM. CDR3 amino acids: CASAVGGAQGEQFF. Here the CDR3 DNA reads TGTGCCAGCGCTGTAGGAGGGGCTCAGGGTGAGCAGTTCTTC.

The chain joins TRBV7-2 to TRBJ2-3, with D tentatively TRBD1 (5 bases). This CDR3 has 16 amino acids. V dropped 3 bases and J dropped 0 bases, with 13 bases sitting between them. The V gene's germline CDR1 is SGHTA and CDR2 FQGNSA. DNA of the CDR3: TGTGCCAGCAGCTTCCTGCAGGGTTGGAGCACAGATACGCAGTATTTT. Its translation is CASSFLQGWSTDTQYF. The entire variable domain, with the rest obtained from reference TRBV7-2 and TRBJ2-3, is as follows: GAGVSQSPSNKVTEKGKDVELRCDPISGHTALYWYRQSLGQGLEFLIYFQGNSAPDKSGLPSDRFSAERTGGSVSTLTIQRTQQEDSAVYLCASSFLQGWSTDTQYFGPGTRLTVL.

The chain is built from TRBV7-3 and TRBJ2-1; no clear D gene. Germline CDR1 reads SGHTA; CDR2 reads FQGTGA. CDR3 length: 15 residues. Trimming stripped 5 bases from V and 7 bases from J, with 18 bases between. The CDR3 DNA sequence: TGTGCCAGCAGCCCGATGCGTGCCGACGGGAATGAGCAGTTCTTC. Amino acid sequence: CASSPMRADGNEQFF. Complete variable domain (other parts from reference TRBV7-3 and TRBJ2-1): GAGVSQTPSNKVTEKGKYVELRCDPISGHTALYWYRQSLGQGPEFLIYFQGTGAADDSGLPNDRFFAVRPEGSVSTLKIQRTERGDSAVYLCASSPMRADGNEQFFGPGTRLTVL.

V is TRBV6-2 or TRBV6-3 and J is TRBJ2-7; 8 nucleotides agree with TRBD1. The CDR3 sequence is 16 residues long. CDR1 and CDR2 from the germline V gene are MNHEY and SVGEGT. V trimming: 3 bases; J trimming: 5 bases; junction bases outside the gene matches: 12. The CDR3 region has the DNA TGTGCCAGCAGTTATCCGGGACAGGTTGTTGAGGACGAGCAGTACTTC. It translates to CASSYPGQVVEDEQYF.

The V and J genes are TRBV14 and TRBJ2-7; 8 bases are shared with TRBD2. This CDR3 spans 13 amino acids. CDR1 is SGHDN and CDR2 is FVKESK in the germline V gene. V shed 3 bases and J 3 bases; nucleotides not matched to a gene: 1. CDR3 DNA: TGTGCCAGCAGCCACCGGGGGGGCTACGAGCAGTACTTC. Protein product: CASSHRGGYEQYF.

The chain has TRBV28 and TRBJ1-5; possibly TRBD1 for D (6 bases). This CDR3 has 13 amino acids. CDR1 is MDHEN and CDR2 is SYDVKM in the germline V gene. Trimming pared 6 bases from V and 11 bases from J, leaving 17 bases between. The CDR3 DNA reads TGTGCCAGCAGGATAATAGGGGGTCCAGCCCAGCATTTT. Residues: CASRIIGGPAQHF. Looking up the rest from reference TRBV28 and TRBJ1-5 gives the full variable domain: DVKVTQSSRYLVKRTGEKVFLECVQDMDHENMFWYRQDPGLGLRLIYFSYDVKMKEKGDIPEGYSVSREKKERFSLILESASTNQTSMYLCASRIIGGPAQHFGDGTRLSIL.

The chain combines TRBV5-4 with TRBJ1-4, with TRBD1 identical over 8 bases. This CDR3 is built from 14 residues. The germline V gene encodes CDR1 SGHNT and CDR2 YYREEE (reference sequence). The V and J ends lost 5 bases and 7 bases, in that order; junction bases with no gene match: 7. The CDR3 DNA follows: TGTGCCAGCAGTTTAGGACAGGGTGCTGAAAAACTGTTTTTT. Encoded protein: CASSLGQGAEKLFF. Drawing the rest from reference TRBV5-4 and TRBJ1-4, the complete variable domain is ETGVTQSPTHLIKTRGQQVTLRCSSQSGHNTVSWYQQALGQGPQFIFQYYREEENGRGNFPPRFSGLQFPNYSSELNVNALELDDSALYLCASSLGQGAEKLFFGSGTQLSVL.

This sequence joins TRBV30 and TRBJ1-5; D not resolved. Germline loops: CDR1 GTSNPN, CDR2 SVGIG (reference sequence). V shed 1 base and J shed 7 bases, with 11 bases lying between them. CDR3 length equals 13 residues. CDR3 region: CAWSGRLGQPQHF. CDR3 nucleotides: TGTGCCTGGAGTGGGAGGTTAGGACAGCCCCAGCATTTT.

This sequence joins TRBV12-3 or TRBV12-4 and TRBJ2-7; D is unclear. The CDR3 has 12 residues. Trimming took off 3 bases at V and 4 bases at J, with 7 bases between the two ends. For the CDR3, the DNA is TGTGCCAGCAGTTTTGTGGAGTACGAGCAGTACTTC. Amino acids: CASSFVEYEQYF.